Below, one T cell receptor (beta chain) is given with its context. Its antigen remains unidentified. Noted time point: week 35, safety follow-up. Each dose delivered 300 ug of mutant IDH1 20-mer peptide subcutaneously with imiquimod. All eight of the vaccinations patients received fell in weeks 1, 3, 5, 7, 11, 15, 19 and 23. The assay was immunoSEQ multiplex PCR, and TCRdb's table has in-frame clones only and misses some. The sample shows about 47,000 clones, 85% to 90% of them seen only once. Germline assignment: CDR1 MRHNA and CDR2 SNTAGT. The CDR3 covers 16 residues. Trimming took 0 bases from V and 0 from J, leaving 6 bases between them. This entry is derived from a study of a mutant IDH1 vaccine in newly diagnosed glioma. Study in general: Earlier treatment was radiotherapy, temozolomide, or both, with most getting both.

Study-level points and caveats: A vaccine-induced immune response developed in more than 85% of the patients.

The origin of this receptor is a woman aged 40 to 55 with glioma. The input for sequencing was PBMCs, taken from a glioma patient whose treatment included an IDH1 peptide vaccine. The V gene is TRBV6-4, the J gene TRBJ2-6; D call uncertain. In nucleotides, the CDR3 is TGTGCCAGCAGTGACTCGTCCCGCTCTGGGGCCAACGTCCTGACTTTC. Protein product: CASSDSSRSGANVLTF.